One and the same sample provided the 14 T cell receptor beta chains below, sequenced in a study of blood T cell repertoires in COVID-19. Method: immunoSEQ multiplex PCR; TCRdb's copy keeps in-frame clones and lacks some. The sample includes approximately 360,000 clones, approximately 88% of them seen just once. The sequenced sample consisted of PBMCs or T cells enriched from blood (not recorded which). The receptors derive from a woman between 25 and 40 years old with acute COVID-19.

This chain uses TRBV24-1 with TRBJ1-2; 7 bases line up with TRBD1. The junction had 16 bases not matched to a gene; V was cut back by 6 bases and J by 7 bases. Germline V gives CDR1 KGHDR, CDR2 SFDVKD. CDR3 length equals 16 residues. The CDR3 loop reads CATSPTSRGALGGYTF. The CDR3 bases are TGTGCCACCAGTCCTACCAGCAGGGGGGCCTTGGGTGGCTACACCTTC.

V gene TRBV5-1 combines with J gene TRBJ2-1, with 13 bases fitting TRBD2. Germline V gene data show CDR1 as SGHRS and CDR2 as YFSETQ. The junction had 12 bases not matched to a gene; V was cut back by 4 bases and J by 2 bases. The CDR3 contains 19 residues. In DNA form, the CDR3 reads TGCGCCAGCAGCCGACCGGGACTAGCGGGGCCTACCACCTACAATGAGCAGTTCTTC. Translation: CASSRPGLAGPTTYNEQFF.

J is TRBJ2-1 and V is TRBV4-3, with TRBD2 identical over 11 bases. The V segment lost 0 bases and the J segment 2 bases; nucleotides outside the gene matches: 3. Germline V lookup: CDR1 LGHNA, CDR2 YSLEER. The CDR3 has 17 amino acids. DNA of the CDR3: TGCGCCAGCAGCCAAGACCTTAGCGGGGGGGCCTACAATGAGCAGTTCTTC. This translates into CASSQDLSGGAYNEQFF.

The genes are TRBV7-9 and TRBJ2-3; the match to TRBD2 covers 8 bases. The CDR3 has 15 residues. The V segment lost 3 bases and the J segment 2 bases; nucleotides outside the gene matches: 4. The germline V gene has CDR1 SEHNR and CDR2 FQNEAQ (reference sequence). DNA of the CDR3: TGTGCCAGCAGCTTTCAGCGGGGGTTCACAGATACGCAGTATTTT. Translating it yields CASSFQRGFTDTQYF.

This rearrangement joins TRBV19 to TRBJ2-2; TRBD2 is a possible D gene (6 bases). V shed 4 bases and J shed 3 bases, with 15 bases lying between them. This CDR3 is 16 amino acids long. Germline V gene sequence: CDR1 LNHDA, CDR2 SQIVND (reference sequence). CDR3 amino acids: CASSTGPASDTGELFF. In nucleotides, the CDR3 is TGTGCCAGTAGTACGGGCCCGGCTAGCGACACCGGGGAGCTGTTTTTT. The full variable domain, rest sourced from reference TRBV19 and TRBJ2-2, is DGGITQSPKYLFRKEGQNVTLSCEQNLNHDAMYWYRQDPGQGLRLIYYSQIVNDFQKGDIAEGYSVSREKKESFPLTVTSAQKNPTAFYLCASSTGPASDTGELFFGEGSRLTVL.

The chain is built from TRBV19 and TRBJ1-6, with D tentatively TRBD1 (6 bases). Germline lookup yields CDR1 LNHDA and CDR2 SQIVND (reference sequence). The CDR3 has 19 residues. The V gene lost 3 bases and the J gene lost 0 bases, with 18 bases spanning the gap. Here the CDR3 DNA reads TGTGCCAGTAGTATGGACTCCGGGACACATTCCTCCTATAATTCACCCCTCCACTTT. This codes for CASSMDSGTHSSYNSPLHF.

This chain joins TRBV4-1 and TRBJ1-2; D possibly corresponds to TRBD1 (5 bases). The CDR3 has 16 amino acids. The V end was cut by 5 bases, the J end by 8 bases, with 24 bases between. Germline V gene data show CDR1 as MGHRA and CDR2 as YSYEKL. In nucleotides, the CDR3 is TGCGCCAGCAGCAGAAGCGTGGGACGGCGGGAGGGAGGCTACACCTTC. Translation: CASSRSVGRREGGYTF.

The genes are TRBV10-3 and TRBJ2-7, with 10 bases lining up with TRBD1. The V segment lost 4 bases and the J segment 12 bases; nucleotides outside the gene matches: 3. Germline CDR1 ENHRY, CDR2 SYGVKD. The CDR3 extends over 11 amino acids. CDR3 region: CAISAGTGAYF. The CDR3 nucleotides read TGTGCCATCAGTGCCGGGACAGGGGCGTACTTC.

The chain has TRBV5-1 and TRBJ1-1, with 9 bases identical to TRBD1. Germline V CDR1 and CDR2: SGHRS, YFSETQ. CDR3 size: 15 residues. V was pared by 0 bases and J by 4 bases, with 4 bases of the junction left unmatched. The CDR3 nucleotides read TGCGCCAGCAGCTTGGGGACAGGGGCTACCACTGAAGCTTTCTTT. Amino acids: CASSLGTGATTEAFF. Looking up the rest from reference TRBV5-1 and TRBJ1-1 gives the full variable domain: KAGVTQTPRYLIKTRGQQVTLSCSPISGHRSVSWYQQTPGQGLQFLFEYFSETQRNKGNFPGRFSGRQFSNSRSEMNVSTLELGDSALYLCASSLGTGATTEAFFGQGTRLTVV.

The CDR3 reads CASSQSPRTGQGNNEQFF. CDR3 nucleotide sequence: TGCGCCAGCAGTCAATCTCCGAGGACGGGACAGGGGAACAATGAGCAGTTCTTC. The chain couples TRBV23-1 to TRBJ2-1, with 10 bases fitting TRBD1. TRBV23-1 is annotated as an ORF whose role is uncertain. The ends lost 0 bases at V and 5 bases at J; junction bases unmatched: 10. The CDR3 has 18 amino acids.

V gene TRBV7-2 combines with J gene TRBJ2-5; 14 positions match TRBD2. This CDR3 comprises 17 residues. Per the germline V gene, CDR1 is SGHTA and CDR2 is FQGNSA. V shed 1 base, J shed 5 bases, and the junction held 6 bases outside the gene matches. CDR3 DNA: TGTGCCAGCAGCTTAGTGACTAGCGGGGGGGGTCGGGAGACCCAGTACTTC. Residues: CASSLVTSGGGRETQYF. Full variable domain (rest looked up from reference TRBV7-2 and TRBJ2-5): GAGVSQSPSNKVTEKGKDVELRCDPISGHTALYWYRQSLGQGLEFLIYFQGNSAPDKSGLPSDRFSAERTGGSVSTLTIQRTQQEDSAVYLCASSLVTSGGGRETQYFGPGTRLLVL.

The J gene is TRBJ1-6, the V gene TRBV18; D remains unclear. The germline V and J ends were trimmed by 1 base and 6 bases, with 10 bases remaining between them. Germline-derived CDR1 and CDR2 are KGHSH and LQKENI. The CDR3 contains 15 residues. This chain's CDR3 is CASSPRESGNSPLHF. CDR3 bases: TGTGCCAGCTCACCACGGGAGTCCGGTAATTCACCCCTCCACTTT.

The CDR3 coding sequence is TGTGCCAGAAGCTTGGCCGCTAGCGGGGGGTCCTACACCGGGGAGCTGTTTTTT. Translation: CARSLAASGGSYTGELFF. The chain couples TRBV5-3 to TRBJ2-2; TRBD2 matches 11 bases. TRBV5-3 is known as an ORF, though its function is uncertain. Unmatched junction bases numbered 7, after V lost 0 bases and J lost 3 bases. The CDR3 contains 18 residues.

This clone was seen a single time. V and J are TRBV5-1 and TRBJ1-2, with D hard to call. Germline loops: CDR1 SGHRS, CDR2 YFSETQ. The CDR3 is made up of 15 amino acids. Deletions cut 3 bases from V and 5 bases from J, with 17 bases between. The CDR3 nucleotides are TGCGCCAGCAGCTGGAACAGCGAGGGCGCTTATGGCTACACCTTC. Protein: CASSWNSEGAYGYTF.